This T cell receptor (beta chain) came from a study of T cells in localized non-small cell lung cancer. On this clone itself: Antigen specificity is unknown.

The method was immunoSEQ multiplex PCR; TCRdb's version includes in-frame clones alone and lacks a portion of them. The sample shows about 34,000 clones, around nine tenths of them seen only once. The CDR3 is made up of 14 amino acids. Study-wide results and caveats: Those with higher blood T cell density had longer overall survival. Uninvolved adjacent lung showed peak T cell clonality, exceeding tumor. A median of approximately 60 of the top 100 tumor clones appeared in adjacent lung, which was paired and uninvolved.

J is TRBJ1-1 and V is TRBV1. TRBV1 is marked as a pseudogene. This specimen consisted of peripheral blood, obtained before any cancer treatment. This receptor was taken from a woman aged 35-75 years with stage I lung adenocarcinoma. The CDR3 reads CTSSQEAKNTEAFF. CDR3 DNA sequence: TGCACCAGCAGCCAGGAGGCCAAGAACACTGAAGCTTTCTTT.